One sample yielded the 14 T cell receptor beta chains listed below, sequenced in a study of Graves' ophthalmopathy and Graves' hyperthyroidism (dated by TCRdb to 2016 to 2018). The sequencer was an Illumina HiSeq 2000. For repertoire sequencing, the TCR beta CDR3 regions were amplified from RNA transcripts. The first round was an RT-PCR using HTBI primers with the Qiagen OneStep RT-PCR kit, and this first round was followed by a second-round multiplex PCR, then size selection and purification. TCRdb took the public reads, trimmed them with fastp at Q25, ran MiXCR for clone calling and kept in-frame beta chains. Rows merge per CDR3 protein into single entries with the most common DNA and genes. Within this sample are some 400,000 distinct CDR3 sequences, with around 18% of them counted one time only. In total, the top ten clones hold 1.6% of the sample. The specimen was peripheral blood. Every receptor here comes from a woman aged 18-30 years with Graves' ophthalmopathy. Donor details come from another sample of the same person, matched by shared clones.

This clonotype was counted at least ten times. This sequence joins TRBV6-1 and TRBJ2-2; 11 nucleotides line up with TRBD1. The CDR3 runs 17 residues. The germline gives CDR1 MNHNS, CDR2 SASEGT. Trimming at V came to 6 bases and at J to 6 bases, leaving 12 bases not matched to a gene. The CDR3 is CASSNHGQGANSGELFF. DNA for the CDR3: TGTGCCAGCAGCAACCACGGACAGGGGGCTAACTCCGGGGAGCTGTTTTTT.

There are a few counts of this clonotype. The chain couples TRBV13 to TRBJ2-2, with 7 bases that match TRBD2. The germline gives CDR1 PRHDT, CDR2 FYEKMQ (reference sequence). CDR3 size: 14 residues. J was trimmed by 6 bases and V by 4 bases; bases with no gene match: 5. As DNA, the CDR3 is TGTGCCAGCAGCTCCAGACTAGCCCCCGGGGAGCTGTTTTTT. The encoded protein is CASSSRLAPGELFF.

This clonotype was recorded many times. This chain joins TRBV4-1 and TRBJ2-7; tentatively, D is TRBD2 (6 bases). The V end was cut by 2 bases, the J end by 6 bases, with 20 bases between. The CDR3 sequence is 16 residues long. The germline CDR1 and CDR2 sequences are MGHRA and YSYEKL. The chain's CDR3 is CASSQLREDLEGEQYF. DNA of the CDR3: TGCGCCAGCAGCCAACTACGAGAGGATTTGGAGGGCGAGCAGTACTTC.

The chain carries TRBV28 and TRBJ2-2; D possibly uses TRBD1 or TRBD2 (5 bases each). The germline V and J ends were trimmed by 11 bases and 0 bases, with 10 bases remaining between them. Germline-derived CDR1 and CDR2 are MDHEN and SYDVKM. This CDR3 region has 13 residues. The CDR3 is CASGRPNTGELFF. The CDR3 DNA sequence: TGTGCCTCGGGGCGTCCGAACACCGGGGAGCTGTTTTTT.

This clonotype was seen many times. CDR3: CSAKGAVAEAFF. DNA of the CDR3: TGCAGCGCCAAGGGGGCGGTGGCTGAAGCTTTCTTT. The genes are TRBV29-1 and TRBJ1-1; 7 positions match TRBD1. The CDR3 runs 12 residues. Per the germline V gene, CDR1 is SQVTM and CDR2 is ANQGSEA. Losses at the gene ends were 7 bases for V and 6 bases for J; bases not matched to a gene: 8.

This clonotype was counted many times. V gene TRBV5-4 combines with J gene TRBJ1-1, with D possibly being TRBD1 (5 bases). Germline values: CDR1 SGHNT, CDR2 YYREEE (reference sequence). The germline V and J ends were trimmed by 7 bases and 6 bases, with 16 bases remaining between them. This CDR3 region has 13 residues. The CDR3 DNA reads as TGTGCCAGCCGCCTCGGGGGGGGACCTGAAGCTTTCTTT. Amino acids: CASRLGGGPEAFF.

This clonotype has at least ten counts. V and J are TRBV28 and TRBJ2-7; the D is unclear. CDR1 and CDR2 (germline): MDHEN, SYDVKM. This CDR3 spans 12 amino acids. V lost 4 bases and J lost 3, with 7 bases in between. The CDR3 reads CASSSDIYEQYF. The CDR3 region has the DNA TGTGCCAGCAGTTCAGACATCTACGAGCAGTACTTC.

This clonotype was detected many times. The genes are TRBV5-6 and TRBJ1-1, with a tentative D call TRBD1 (5 bases). The CDR3 is 12 amino acids. Trimming took off 4 bases at V and 11 bases at J, with 15 bases between the two ends. Germline V CDR1 and CDR2: SGHDT, YYEEEE. CDR3 region: CASSASGTGAFF. CDR3 sequence (DNA): TGTGCCAGCAGCGCCTCCGGGACGGGTGCTTTCTTT. The complete variable domain, with remaining parts taken from reference TRBV5-6 and TRBJ1-1, reads DAGVTQSPTHLIKTRGQQVTLRCSPKSGHDTVSWYQQALGQGPQFIFQYYEEEERQRGNFPDRFSGHQFPNYSSELNVNALLLGDSALYLCASSASGTGAFFGQGTRLTVV.

At least ten counts were recorded for this clonotype. The chain is built from TRBV19 and TRBJ2-2, with 11 bases that match TRBD2. This CDR3 spans 14 amino acids. Per germline, CDR1 LNHDA and CDR2 SQIVND (reference sequence). Trimming at V came to 7 bases and at J to 5 bases, leaving 3 bases not matched to a gene. The CDR3 spells CASKLAGDTGELFF. Written as DNA, the CDR3 is TGTGCCAGTAAACTAGCGGGAGATACCGGGGAGCTGTTTTTT.

This clonotype was seen repeatedly, ten times or more. The genes are TRBV27 and TRBJ2-4, with D uncertain. The V end lost 6 bases, the J end lost 0 bases, and 15 bases lay between the germline ends. The germline V gene has CDR1 MNHEY and CDR2 SMNVEV (reference sequence). The CDR3 loop spans 16 amino acids. The CDR3 region is CASRADLRAAKNIQYF. CDR3 in DNA: TGTGCCAGCAGGGCGGACCTCCGAGCAGCCAAAAACATTCAGTACTTC.

This clonotype was seen at least ten times. The chain uses TRBV5-1 and TRBJ2-2, with D possibly being TRBD1 (6 bases). V was trimmed by 4 bases and J by 1 base, leaving 11 bases between them. CDR3 length: 15 residues. CDR1 is SGHRS, CDR2 YFSETQ, per germline. In DNA form, the CDR3 reads TGCGCCAGCAGCCCGGGGACAAAGAACACCGGGGAGCTGTTTTTT. This encodes CASSPGTKNTGELFF.

This clonotype has at least ten counts. The chain links TRBV28 to TRBJ2-4; a weak D match, TRBD1 (5 bases). From germline, CDR1 is MDHEN and CDR2 SYDVKM. Trimming pared 2 bases from V and 0 bases from J, leaving 8 bases between. The CDR3 extends over 15 amino acids. The CDR3 protein is CASSLRQLAKNIQYF. For the CDR3, the DNA is TGTGCCAGCAGTTTACGACAGCTAGCCAAAAACATTCAGTACTTC.

V gene TRBV7-2 combines with J gene TRBJ1-2; TRBD1 might be the D (5 bases). CDR1 SGHTA and CDR2 FQGNSA come from the germline V gene. This CDR3 has 14 amino acids. V dropped 3 bases and J dropped 9 bases, with 17 bases sitting between them. The CDR3 DNA follows: TGTGCCAGCAGCTTTTATGAGGGAGGGGAGTGCTACACCTTC. Translation: CASSFYEGGECYTF.

The table lists this clonotype with a few counts. V and J are TRBV10-3 and TRBJ2-2, with 7 bases that match TRBD1. The CDR3 contains 15 residues. Losses at the gene ends were 6 bases for V and 5 bases for J; bases not matched to a gene: 9. Germline V lookup: CDR1 ENHRY, CDR2 SYGVKD. The CDR3 here is CAISDSGQLTGELFF. The CDR3, as DNA: TGTGCCATCAGCGATTCGGGACAGCTTACCGGGGAGCTGTTTTTT.